The source of this T cell receptor (beta chain) is a study of shared clonotypes between healthy human individuals. Study-wide findings and caveats: Donors were few, which limited the genetic and exposure-history diversity represented. Among non-shared clonotypes, generation probabilities were lower than among those shared by all four donors. Naive CD4 clonotypes were shared across a few donors at approximately 5.3%.

Produced via immunoSEQ multiplex PCR; TCRdb's table is partial and in-frame only. The data hold about 660,000 clones, with roughly 70% observed a single time. The CDR3 consists of 16 residues. CDR1 and CDR2 from the germline V gene are MDHEN and SYDVKM. V lost 5 bases to trimming and J lost 1 base; unmatched junction nucleotides: 2. Turning to this clone: The antigen is unknown. Other DNA sequences in this specimen translate into the identical CDR3.

The sample consisted of memory CD4+ T cells sorted from blood. Subset noted: CD45RA-negative fraction. This TCR came from a woman aged 25-40 years in good health. The rearrangement joins TRBV28 to TRBJ2-1, with 13 bases lining up with TRBD2. The chain's CDR3 is CASSTSGRGSYNEQFF. The CDR3 coding sequence is TGTGCCAGCAGTACTAGCGGGAGGGGGTCCTACAATGAGCAGTTCTTC.